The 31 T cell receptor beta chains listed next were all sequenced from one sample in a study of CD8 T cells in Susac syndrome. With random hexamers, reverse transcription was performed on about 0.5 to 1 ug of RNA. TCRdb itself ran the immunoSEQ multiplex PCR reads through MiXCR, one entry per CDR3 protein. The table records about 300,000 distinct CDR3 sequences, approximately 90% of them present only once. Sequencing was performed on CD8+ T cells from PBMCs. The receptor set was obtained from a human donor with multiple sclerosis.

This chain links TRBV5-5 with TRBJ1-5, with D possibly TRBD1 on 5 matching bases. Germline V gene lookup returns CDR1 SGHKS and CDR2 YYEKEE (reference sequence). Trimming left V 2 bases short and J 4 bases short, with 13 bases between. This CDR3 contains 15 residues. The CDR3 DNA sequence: TGTGCCAGCAGCTTCTCGCCGGGGCTTAATCAGCCCCAGCATTTT. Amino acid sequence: CASSFSPGLNQPQHF. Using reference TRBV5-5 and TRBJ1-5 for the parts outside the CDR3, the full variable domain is DAGVTQSPTHLIKTRGQQVTLRCSPISGHKSVSWYQQVLGQGPQFIFQYYEKEERGRGNFPDRFSARQFPNYSSELNVNALLLGDSALYLCASSFSPGLNQPQHFGDGTRLSIL.

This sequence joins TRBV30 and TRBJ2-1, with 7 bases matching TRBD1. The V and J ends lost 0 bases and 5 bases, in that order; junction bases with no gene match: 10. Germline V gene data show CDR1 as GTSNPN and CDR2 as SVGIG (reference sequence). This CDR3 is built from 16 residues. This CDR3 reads CAWSVRGDRRDNEQFF. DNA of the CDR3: TGTGCCTGGAGTGTACGAGGGGACAGAAGGGACAATGAGCAGTTCTTC.

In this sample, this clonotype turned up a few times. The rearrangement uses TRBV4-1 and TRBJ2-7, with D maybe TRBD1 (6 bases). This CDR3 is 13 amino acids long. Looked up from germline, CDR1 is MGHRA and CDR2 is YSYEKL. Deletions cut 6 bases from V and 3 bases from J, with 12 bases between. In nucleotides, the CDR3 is TGCGCCAGCAGGTCGGACAGAAACTACGAGCAGTACTTC. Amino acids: CASRSDRNYEQYF.

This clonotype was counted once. CDR3 amino acids: CASSPTRGRDTDTQYF. The CDR3 region has the DNA TGTGCCAGTAGCCCTACCCGAGGTAGGGACACAGATACGCAGTATTTT. The chain recombines TRBV19 with TRBJ2-3, with unresolved D. This CDR3 contains 16 residues. Trimming cost V 6 bases and J 2 bases, with 18 bases left between them. CDR1 and CDR2 from the germline V gene are LNHDA and SQIVND (reference sequence).

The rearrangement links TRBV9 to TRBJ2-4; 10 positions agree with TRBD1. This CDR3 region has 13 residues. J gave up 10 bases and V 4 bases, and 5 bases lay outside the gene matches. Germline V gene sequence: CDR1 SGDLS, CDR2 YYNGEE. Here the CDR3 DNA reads TGTGCCAGCAGCCAGGACAGGGGGTGGATTCAGTACTTC. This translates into CASSQDRGWIQYF.

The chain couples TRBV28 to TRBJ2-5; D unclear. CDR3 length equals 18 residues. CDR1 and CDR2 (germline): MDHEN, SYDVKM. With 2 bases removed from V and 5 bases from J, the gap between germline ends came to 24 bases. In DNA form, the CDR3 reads TGTGCCAGCAGTTTAATGTACAGTCCCCCGCATTTACAGGAGACCCAGTACTTC. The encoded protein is CASSLMYSPPHLQETQYF.

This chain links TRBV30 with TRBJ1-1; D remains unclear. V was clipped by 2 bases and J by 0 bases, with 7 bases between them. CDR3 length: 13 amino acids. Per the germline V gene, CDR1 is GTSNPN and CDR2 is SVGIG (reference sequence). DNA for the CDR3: TGTGCCTGGAGTCCGTTAATGAACACTGAAGCTTTCTTT. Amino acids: CAWSPLMNTEAFF.

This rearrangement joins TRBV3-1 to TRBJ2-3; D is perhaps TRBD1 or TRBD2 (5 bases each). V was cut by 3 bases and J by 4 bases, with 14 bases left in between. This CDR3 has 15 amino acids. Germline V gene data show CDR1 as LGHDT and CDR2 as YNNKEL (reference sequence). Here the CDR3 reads CASSQGDHTADTQYF. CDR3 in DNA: TGTGCCAGCAGCCAGGGGGACCATACGGCAGATACGCAGTATTTT.

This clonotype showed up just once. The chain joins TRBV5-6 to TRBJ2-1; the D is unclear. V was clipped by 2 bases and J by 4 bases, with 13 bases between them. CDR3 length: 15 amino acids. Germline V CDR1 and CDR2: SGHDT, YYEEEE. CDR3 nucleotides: TGTGCCAGCAGCTTCCGTGCAGGCGCATACAATGAGCAGTTCTTC. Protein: CASSFRAGAYNEQFF.

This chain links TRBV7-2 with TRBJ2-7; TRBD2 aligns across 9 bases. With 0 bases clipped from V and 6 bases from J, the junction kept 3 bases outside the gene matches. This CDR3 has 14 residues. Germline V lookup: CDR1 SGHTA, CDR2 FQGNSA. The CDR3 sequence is CASSLARGGLEQYF. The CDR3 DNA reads TGTGCCAGCAGCTTAGCGCGGGGGGGCCTCGAGCAGTACTTC. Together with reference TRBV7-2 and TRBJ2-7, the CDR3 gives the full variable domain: GAGVSQSPSNKVTEKGKDVELRCDPISGHTALYWYRQSLGQGLEFLIYFQGNSAPDKSGLPSDRFSAERTGGSVSTLTIQRTQQEDSAVYLCASSLARGGLEQYFGPGTRLTVT.

The CDR3: CASSYVAGLETQYF. As DNA, the CDR3 is TGTGCCAGCAGTTATGTGGCGGGGTTGGAGACCCAGTACTTC. The chain employs TRBV6-5 and TRBJ2-5; a possible D gene is TRBD2 (6 bases). V lost 3 bases to trimming and J lost 5 bases, with 13 bases between them. Germline loops: CDR1 MNHEY, CDR2 SVGAGI. The CDR3 has 14 residues.

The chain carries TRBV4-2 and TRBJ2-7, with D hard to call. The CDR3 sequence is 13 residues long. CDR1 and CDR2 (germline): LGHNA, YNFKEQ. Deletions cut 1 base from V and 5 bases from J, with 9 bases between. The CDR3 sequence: CASSQVQAHEQYF. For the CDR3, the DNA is TGTGCCAGCAGCCAAGTCCAGGCCCACGAGCAGTACTTC.

The CDR3 bases are TGTGCCAGCAGGGACAGGGGAGGCGAAAAACTGTTTTTT. It yields the protein CASRDRGGEKLFF. This rearrangement joins TRBV5-8 to TRBJ1-4; 9 nucleotides agree with TRBD1. The CDR3 is made up of 13 amino acids. Germline CDR1 and CDR2: SGHTS and YDEGEE. V gave up 5 bases and J gave up 8 bases; unmatched junction bases: 4.

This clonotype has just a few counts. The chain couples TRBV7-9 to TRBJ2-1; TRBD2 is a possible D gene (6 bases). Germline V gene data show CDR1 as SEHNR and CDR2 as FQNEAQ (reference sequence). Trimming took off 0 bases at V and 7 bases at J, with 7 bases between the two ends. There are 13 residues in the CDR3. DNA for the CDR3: TGTGCCAGCAGCTTAGCGGCGGGAAATGAGCAGTTCTTC. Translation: CASSLAAGNEQFF.

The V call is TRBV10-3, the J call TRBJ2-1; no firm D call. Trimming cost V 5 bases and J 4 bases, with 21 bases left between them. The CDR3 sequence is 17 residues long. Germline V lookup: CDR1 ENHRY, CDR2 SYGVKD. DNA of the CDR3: TGTGCCATCAGTAACCCCTTGGCGGAATCCCTATACAATGAGCAGTTCTTC. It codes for CAISNPLAESLYNEQFF.

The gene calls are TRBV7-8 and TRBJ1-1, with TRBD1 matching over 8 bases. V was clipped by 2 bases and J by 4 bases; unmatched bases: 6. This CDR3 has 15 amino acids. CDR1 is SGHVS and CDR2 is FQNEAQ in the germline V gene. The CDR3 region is CASSLLRGRGTEAFF. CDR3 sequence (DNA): TGTGCCAGCAGCTTACTCAGGGGGCGAGGCACTGAAGCTTTCTTT.

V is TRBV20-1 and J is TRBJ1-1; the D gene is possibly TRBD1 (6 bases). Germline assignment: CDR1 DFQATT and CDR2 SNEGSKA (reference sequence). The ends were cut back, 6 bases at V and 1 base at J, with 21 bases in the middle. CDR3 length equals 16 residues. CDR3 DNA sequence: TGCAGTGCCGCGACCGCCTTTTGGACAGCGAACACTGAAGCTTTCTTT. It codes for CSAATAFWTANTEAFF.

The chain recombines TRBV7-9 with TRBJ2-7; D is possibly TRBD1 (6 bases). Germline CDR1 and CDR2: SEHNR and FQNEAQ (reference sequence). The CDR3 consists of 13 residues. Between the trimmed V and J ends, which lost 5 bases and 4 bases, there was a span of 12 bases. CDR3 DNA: TGTGCCAGCAGCCCCGACAGGTTTTACGAGCAGTACTTC. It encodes CASSPDRFYEQYF. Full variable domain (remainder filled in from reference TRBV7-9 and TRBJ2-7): DTGVSQNPRHKITKRGQNVTFRCDPISEHNRLYWYRQTLGQGPEFLTYFQNEAQLEKSRLLSDRFSAERPKGSFSTLEIQRTEQGDSAMYLCASSPDRFYEQYFGPGTRLTVT.

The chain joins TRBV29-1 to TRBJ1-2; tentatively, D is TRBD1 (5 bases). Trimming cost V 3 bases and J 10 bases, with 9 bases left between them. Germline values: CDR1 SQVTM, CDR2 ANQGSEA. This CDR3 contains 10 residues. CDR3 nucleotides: TGCAGCGTTGACAGGGTGGACTACACCTTC. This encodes CSVDRVDYTF.

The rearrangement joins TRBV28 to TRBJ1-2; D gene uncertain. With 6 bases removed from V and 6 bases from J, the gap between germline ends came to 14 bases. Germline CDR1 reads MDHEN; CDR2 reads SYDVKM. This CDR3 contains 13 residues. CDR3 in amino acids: CASRVISEHGYTF. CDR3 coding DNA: TGTGCCAGCAGGGTTATATCTGAGCATGGCTACACCTTC.

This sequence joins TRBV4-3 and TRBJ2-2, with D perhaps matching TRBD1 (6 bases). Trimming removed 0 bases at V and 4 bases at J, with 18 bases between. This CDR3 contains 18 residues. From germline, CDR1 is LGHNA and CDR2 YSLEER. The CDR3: CASSQEASSGAGTGELFF. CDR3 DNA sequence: TGCGCCAGCAGCCAAGAAGCTAGTTCAGGGGCCGGCACCGGGGAGCTGTTTTTT.

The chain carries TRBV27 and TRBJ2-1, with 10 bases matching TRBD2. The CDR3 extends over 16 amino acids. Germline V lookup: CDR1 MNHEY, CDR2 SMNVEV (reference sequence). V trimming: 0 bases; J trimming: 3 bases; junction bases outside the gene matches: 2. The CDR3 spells CASSLSSGGSYNEQFF. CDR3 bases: TGTGCCAGCAGTTTATCTAGCGGGGGGAGCTACAATGAGCAGTTCTTC.

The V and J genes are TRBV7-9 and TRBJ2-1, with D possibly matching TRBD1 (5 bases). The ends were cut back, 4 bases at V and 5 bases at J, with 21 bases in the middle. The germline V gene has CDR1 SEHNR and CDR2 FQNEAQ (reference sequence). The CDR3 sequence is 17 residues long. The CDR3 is CASSSPDHRSDHNEQFF. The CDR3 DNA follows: TGTGCCAGCAGCTCACCAGACCACAGGAGTGACCACAATGAGCAGTTCTTC.

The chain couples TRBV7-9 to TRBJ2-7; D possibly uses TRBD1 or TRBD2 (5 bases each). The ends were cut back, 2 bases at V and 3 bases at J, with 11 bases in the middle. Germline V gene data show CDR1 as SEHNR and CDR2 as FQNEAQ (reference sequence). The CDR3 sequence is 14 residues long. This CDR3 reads CASSLPGDRYEQYF. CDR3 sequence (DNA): TGTGCCAGCAGCTTACCTGGGGACCGCTACGAGCAGTACTTC. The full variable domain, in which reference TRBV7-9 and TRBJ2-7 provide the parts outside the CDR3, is DTGVSQNPRHKITKRGQNVTFRCDPISEHNRLYWYRQTLGQGPEFLTYFQNEAQLEKSRLLSDRFSAERPKGSFSTLEIQRTEQGDSAMYLCASSLPGDRYEQYFGPGTRLTVT.

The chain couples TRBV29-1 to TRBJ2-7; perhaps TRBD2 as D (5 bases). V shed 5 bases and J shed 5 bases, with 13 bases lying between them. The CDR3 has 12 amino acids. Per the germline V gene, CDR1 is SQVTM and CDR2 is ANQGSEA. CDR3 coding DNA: TGCAGCGTTCGACAATTGGGAGACGAGCAGTACTTC. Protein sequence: CSVRQLGDEQYF.

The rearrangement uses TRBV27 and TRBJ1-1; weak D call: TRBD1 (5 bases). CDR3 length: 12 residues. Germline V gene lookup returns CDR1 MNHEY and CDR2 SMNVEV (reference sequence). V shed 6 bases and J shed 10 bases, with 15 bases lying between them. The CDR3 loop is CASSTLGLGAFF. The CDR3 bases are TGTGCCAGCAGCACCCTGGGGCTTGGAGCTTTCTTT.

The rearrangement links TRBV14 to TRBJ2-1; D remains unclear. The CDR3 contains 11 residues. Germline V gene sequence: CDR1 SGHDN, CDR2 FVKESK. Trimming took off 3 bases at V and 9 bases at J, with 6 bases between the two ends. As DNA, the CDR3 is TGTGCCAGCAGCCAGCTCGGTGAGCAGTTCTTC. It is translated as CASSQLGEQFF.

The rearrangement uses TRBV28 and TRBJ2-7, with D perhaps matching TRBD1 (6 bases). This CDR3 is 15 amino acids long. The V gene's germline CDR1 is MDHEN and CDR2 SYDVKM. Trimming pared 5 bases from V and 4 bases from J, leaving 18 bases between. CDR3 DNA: TGTGCCAGCAGTCCAAATCCGGGACATGAGTACGAGCAGTACTTC. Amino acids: CASSPNPGHEYEQYF.

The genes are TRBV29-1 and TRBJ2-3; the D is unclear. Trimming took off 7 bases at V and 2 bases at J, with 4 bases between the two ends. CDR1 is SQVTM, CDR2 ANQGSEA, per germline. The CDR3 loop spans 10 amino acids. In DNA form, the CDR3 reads TGCAGCGCCAACACAGATACGCAGTATTTT. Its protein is CSANTDTQYF.

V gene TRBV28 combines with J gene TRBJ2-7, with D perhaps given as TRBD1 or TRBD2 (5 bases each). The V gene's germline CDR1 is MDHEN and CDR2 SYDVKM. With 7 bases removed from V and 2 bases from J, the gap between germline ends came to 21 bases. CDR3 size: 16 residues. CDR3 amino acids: CASTTPRQGVAYEQYF. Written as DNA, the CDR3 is TGTGCCAGCACCACCCCGAGGCAGGGAGTAGCCTACGAGCAGTACTTC.

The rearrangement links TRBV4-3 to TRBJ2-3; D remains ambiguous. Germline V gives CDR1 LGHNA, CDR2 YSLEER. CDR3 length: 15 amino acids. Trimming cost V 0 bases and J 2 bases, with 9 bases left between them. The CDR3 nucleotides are TGCGCCAGCAGCCAAGATACTCCATACACAGATACGCAGTATTTT. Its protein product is CASSQDTPYTDTQYF.